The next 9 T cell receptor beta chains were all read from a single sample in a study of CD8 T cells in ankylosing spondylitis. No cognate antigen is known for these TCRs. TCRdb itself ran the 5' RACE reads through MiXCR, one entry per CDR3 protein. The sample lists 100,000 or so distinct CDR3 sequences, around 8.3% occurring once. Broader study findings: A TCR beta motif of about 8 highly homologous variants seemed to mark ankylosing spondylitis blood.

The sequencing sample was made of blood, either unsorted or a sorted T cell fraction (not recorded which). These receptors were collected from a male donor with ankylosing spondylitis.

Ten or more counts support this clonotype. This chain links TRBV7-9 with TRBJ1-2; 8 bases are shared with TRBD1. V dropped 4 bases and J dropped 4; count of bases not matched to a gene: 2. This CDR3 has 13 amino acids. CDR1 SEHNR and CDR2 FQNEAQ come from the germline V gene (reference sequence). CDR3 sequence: CASSSGQGYGYTF. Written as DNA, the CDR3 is TGTGCCAGCAGCTCCGGACAGGGCTATGGCTACACCTTC.

CDR3 in DNA: TGTGCCAGTCCCAGGGGGAACACCGGGGAGCTGTTTTTT. Translation gives CASPRGNTGELFF. The genes are TRBV13 and TRBJ2-2, with D maybe TRBD1 (6 bases). The germline V and J ends were trimmed by 9 bases and 1 base, with 9 bases remaining between them. This CDR3 has 13 amino acids. Per the germline V gene, CDR1 is PRHDT and CDR2 is FYEKMQ (reference sequence).

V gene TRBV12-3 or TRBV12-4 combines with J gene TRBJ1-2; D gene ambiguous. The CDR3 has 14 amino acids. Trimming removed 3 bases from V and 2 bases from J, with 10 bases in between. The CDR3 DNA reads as TGTGCCAGCAGTTTGAGCGTGGAGAACTATGGCTACACCTTC. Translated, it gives CASSLSVENYGYTF.

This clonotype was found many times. Here the CDR3 DNA reads TGTGCCAGCAGCCTTCTGCACCAGAACAAGGAACTGTTTTTT. It encodes CASSLLHQNKELFF. The chain joins TRBV7-9 to TRBJ1-4; D call uncertain. Per germline, CDR1 SEHNR and CDR2 FQNEAQ (reference sequence). The CDR3 totals 14 residues. V was clipped by 5 bases and J by 12 bases, with 19 bases between them. The entire variable domain, with the rest obtained from reference TRBV7-9 and TRBJ1-4, is as follows: DTGVSQNPRHKITKRGQNVTFRCDPISEHNRLYWYRQTLGQGPEFLTYFQNEAQLEKSRLLSDRFSAERPKGSFSTLEIQRTEQGDSAMYLCASSLLHQNKELFFGSGTQLSVL.

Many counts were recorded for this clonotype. In nucleotides, the CDR3 is TGTGCCAGCAGCTTAGTAGGGGACAGCTTCACAGATACGCAGTATTTT. Protein product: CASSLVGDSFTDTQYF. This chain joins TRBV7-9 and TRBJ2-3; TRBD1 agrees at 7 bases. With 1 base clipped from V and 2 bases from J, the junction kept 6 bases outside the gene matches. The CDR3 contains 16 residues. Per the germline V gene, CDR1 is SEHNR and CDR2 is FQNEAQ (reference sequence).

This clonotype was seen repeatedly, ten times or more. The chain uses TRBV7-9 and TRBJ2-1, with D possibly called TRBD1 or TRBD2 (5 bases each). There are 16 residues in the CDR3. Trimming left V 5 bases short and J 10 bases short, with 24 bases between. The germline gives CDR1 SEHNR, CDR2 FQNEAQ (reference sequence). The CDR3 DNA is TGTGCCAGCAGCCCCCTGGGACGCGATAGCCCAATAGAGCAGTTCTTC. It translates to CASSPLGRDSPIEQFF.

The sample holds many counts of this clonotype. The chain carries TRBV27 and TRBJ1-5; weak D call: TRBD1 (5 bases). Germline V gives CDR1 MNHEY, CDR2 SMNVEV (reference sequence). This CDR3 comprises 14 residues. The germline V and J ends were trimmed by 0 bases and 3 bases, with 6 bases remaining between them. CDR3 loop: CASSLSGDNQPQHF. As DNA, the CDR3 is TGTGCCAGCAGTTTATCAGGGGACAATCAGCCCCAGCATTTT.

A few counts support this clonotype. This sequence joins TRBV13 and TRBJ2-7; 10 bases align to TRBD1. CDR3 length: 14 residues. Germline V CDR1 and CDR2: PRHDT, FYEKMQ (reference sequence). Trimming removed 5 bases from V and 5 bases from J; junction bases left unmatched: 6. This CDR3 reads CASSPRDRGHEQYF. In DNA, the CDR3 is TGTGCCAGCAGCCCGAGGGACAGGGGACACGAGCAGTACTTC.

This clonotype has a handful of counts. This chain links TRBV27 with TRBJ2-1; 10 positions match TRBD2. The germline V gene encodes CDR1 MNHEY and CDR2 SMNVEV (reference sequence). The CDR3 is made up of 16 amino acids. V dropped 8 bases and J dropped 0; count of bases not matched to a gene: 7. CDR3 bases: TGTGCCAGCGAGGCTAGCGGGAGATTCTCCTACAATGAGCAGTTCTTC. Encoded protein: CASEASGRFSYNEQFF.